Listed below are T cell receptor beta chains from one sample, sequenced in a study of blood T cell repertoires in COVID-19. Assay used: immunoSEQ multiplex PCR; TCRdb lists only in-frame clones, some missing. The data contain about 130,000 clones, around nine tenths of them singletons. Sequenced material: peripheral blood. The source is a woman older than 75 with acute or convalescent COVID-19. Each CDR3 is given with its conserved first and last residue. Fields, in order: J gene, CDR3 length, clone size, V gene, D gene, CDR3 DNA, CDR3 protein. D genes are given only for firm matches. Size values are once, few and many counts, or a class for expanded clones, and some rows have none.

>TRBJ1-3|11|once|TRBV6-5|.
TGTGCCAGCACCAGGGAGGGGACCATATATTTT
CASTREGTIYF
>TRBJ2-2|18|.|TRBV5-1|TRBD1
TGCGCCAGCAGCTTGGAGGGACAGGGGTCGTATGACACCGGGGAGCTGTTTTTT
CASSLEGQGSYDTGELFF
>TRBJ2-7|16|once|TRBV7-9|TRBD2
TGTGCCAGCAGCTCCAAGGGACTAGCGGGGGCCTACGAGCAGTACTTC
CASSSKGLAGAYEQYF
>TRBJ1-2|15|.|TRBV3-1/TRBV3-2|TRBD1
TGTGCCAGCAGCCGAGGAACCGGGACAGACTATGGCTACACCTTC
CASSRGTGTDYGYTF
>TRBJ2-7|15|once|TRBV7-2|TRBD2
TGTGCCAGCACCTTCGCAGGGCTAGCGGGGGAAGAGCAGTACTTC
CASTFAGLAGEEQYF
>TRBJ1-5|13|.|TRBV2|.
TGTGCCAGCAGTGGGGTTTGGGCTCAGCCCCAGCATTTT
CASSGVWAQPQHF
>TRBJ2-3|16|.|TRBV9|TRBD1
TGTGCCAGCAGCCCTCGACAGGGCCCCGGCACAGATACGCAGTATTTT
CASSPRQGPGTDTQYF
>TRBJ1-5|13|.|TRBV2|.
TGTGCCAGCAGTGAAGATAGTCGGAGGCCCCAGCATTTT
CASSEDSRRPQHF
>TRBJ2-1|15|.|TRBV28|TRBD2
TGTGCCAGCAGTTCGCTAGCGGGAGGGCTCAATGAGCAGTTCTTC
CASSSLAGGLNEQFF
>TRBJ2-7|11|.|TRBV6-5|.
TGTGCCACGGACACGTCCTACGAGCAGTACTTC
CATDTSYEQYF
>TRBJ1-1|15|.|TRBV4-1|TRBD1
TGCGCCAGCAGCTCAGGGGGCTGGGGGAACACTGAAGCTTTCTTT
CASSSGGWGNTEAFF
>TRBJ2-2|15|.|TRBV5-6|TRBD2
TGTGCCAGCAGCTCTAGCGGGGGTTACACCGGGGAGCTGTTTTTT
CASSSSGGYTGELFF
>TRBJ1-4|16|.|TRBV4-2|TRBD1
TGTGCCAGCAGCCAAGGTCAGGGGGCCTATAATGAAAAACTGTTTTTT
CASSQGQGAYNEKLFF
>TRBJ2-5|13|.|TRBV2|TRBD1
TGTGCCAGTGGGCGACAGGGGGTAGAGACCCAGTACTTC
CASGRQGVETQYF
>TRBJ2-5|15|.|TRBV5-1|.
TGCGCCAGCAGCTTGGGGACAGGGAGGGGAGAGACCCAGTACTTC
CASSLGTGRGETQYF
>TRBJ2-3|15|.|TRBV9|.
TGTGCCAGCAGCGTAGCTCCGGGGAGCACAGATACGCAGTATTTT
CASSVAPGSTDTQYF